Sequencing of this T cell receptor beta chain was carried out in a study of blood T cell repertoires in COVID-19 (TCRdb year 2020). At the level of the whole study: The collaborator samples originated in the United States, Italy and Spain and spanned the acute and convalescent phases of COVID-19. A de-identified subject ID, COVID-19 status, age in years and sex were almost always included in the sample metadata. The repertoires were released in a freely available public database meant as a resource for research on the immune response to SARS-CoV-2. The samples were drawn from two sources: the first 160 participants of the ongoing ImmuneRACE study, and over 1,000 subjects contributed by 6 global collaborators. The prospective study material was composed of cDNA or gDNA derived from T cells, B-cell-depleted T cells, or PBMCs. Subjects who had been exposed to COVID-19, were actively infected with it, or had recovered from it provided the deeply sampled blood TCRbeta repertoires that made up the dataset. Where available, HLA class I and class II types were obtained from metadata supplied by the sample provider rather than from assay-based typing. On the study overall, not on this receptor specifically: The amount of clinical and demographic metadata varied by source and participant and was provided uncurated.

The immunoSEQ Assay, a bias-controlled multiplex PCR, was used to amplify TCRbeta CDR3 regions from genomic DNA. The original methods were these. The number of nucleated cells in each sample was estimated by amplification of reference gene primers within the assay. Sequence reads were collapsed and filtered to measure the absolute abundance of every unique TCRbeta CDR3 rearrangement. For each sample, productive Simpson clonality was calculated as the square root of Simpson's diversity index over productive rearrangements. TCRdb limited this immuneACCESS table to in-frame rearrangements with V and J called. A share of clones is missing; checked studies link under half to unresolved V genes, and the rest is unexplained. V and J calls and clone size are copied from that table; D and trimming were computed from the DNA. Present in this sample are around 260,000 clones, approximately 86% of which were seen just once. In total, the top ten clones hold approximately 2% of the sample.

Details on this clone: The antigen it binds to is not known. Base qualities are not recorded, but no much larger clone differs from it by a single base.

Collaborating institutions collected whole blood in K2EDTA tubes following their own protocols. For TCRbeta analysis, collaborators shipped samples in one of three forms: frozen whole blood, isolated PBMCs, or DNA extracted from either of those sample types. CDR1 and CDR2 are drawn from the germline V gene: SGDLS, YYNGEE. CDR3 length: 14 amino acids, cysteine to phenylalanine. The retained sequence is limited to the CDR3, 42 bases, with the frame set at the first base. V is clipped by 0 bases and J by 4 bases, and the sequence between their germline boundaries is 8 bases long. The sequenced material came from peripheral blood. This TCR came from a man younger than 45 with active or convalescent COVID-19. The sequence is built from TRBV9 and TRBJ1-5; TRBD1 is a weak D gene call, 5 bases matching. The nucleotide sequence reads as follows: TGTGCCAGCAGCGTAGGGGGCCCTAATCAGCCCCAGCATTTT. It is translated as CASSVGGPNQPQHF.